This TCR beta chain was recovered during a study of T cells in Graves' hyperthyroidism and ophthalmopathy. About the study: Before any treatment, at initial diagnosis, peripheral blood was collected. Study findings and constraints: Ophthalmopathy got predicted by the model a median approximately six months before its onset. Clonotypes that were expanded in thyroid above 0.001 mostly appeared in blood too.

Amplification of TCR beta CDR3 regions used RNA as the template. The HTBI primer set served for first-round RT-PCR of the TCR CDR3. A single record per CDR3 protein comes from TCRdb applying MiXCR to the multiplex PCR reads. The profile shows approximately 410,000 distinct CDR3 sequences, roughly 13% of them singletons. About this clonotype itself: The antigen remains undetermined.

The receptor's source is a woman under 30 with Graves' hyperthyroidism. The source material was blood.

CDR3 region: CASSQAPRDYHNEQFF. The CDR3, as DNA: TGCGCCAGCAGCCAAGCCCCGAGGGACTACCACAATGAGCAGTTCTTC. The rearrangement links TRBV4-3 to TRBJ2-1; TRBD2 agrees at 7 bases. Germline V lookup: CDR1 LGHNA, CDR2 YSLEER. This CDR3 spans 16 amino acids. V trimming: 1 base; J trimming: 5 bases; junction bases outside the gene matches: 8.